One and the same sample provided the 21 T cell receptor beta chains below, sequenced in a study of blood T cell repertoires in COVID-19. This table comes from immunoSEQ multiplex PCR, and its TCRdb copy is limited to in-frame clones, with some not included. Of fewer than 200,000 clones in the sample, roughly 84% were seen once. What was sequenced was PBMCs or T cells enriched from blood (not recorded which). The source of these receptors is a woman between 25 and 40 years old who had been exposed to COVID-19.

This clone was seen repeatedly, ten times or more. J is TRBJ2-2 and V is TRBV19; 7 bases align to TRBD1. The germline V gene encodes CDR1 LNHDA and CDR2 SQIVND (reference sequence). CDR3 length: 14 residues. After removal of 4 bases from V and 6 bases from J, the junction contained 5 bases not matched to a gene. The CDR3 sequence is CASSRQGLAGELFF. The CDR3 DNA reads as TGTGCCAGTAGTAGACAGGGCCTAGCCGGGGAGCTGTTTTTT.

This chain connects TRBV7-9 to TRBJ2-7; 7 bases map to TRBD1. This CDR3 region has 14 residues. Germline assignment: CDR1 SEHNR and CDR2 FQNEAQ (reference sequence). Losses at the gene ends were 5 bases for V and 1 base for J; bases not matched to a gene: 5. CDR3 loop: CASSPGQLSYEQYF. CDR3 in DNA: TGTGCCAGCAGCCCGGGACAGCTTTCCTACGAGCAGTACTTC.

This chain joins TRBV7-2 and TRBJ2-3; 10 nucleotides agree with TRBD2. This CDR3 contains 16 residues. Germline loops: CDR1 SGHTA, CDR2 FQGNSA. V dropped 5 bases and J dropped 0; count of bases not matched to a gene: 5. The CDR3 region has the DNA TGTGCCAGCAGCGACCTAGCGGGGGACAGCACAGATACGCAGTATTTT. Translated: CASSDLAGDSTDTQYF.

In DNA, the CDR3 is TGTGCCAGCAGCCCCCGTTTTAGGGGGCCCTCCTACAATGAGCAGTTCTTC. Its translation: CASSPRFRGPSYNEQFF. The V and J genes are TRBV7-6 and TRBJ2-1; TRBD1 agrees at 7 bases. CDR1 and CDR2 from the germline V gene are SGHVS and FNYEAQ. This CDR3 comprises 17 residues. V dropped 5 bases and J dropped 0; count of bases not matched to a gene: 10. Full variable domain (outside the CDR3, taken from reference TRBV7-6 and TRBJ2-1): GAGVSQSPRYKVTKRGQDVALRCDPISGHVSLYWYRQALGQGPEFLTYFNYEAQQDKSGLPNDRFSAERPEGSISTLTIQRTEQRDSAMYRCASSPRFRGPSYNEQFFGPGTRLTVL.

CDR3 nucleotide sequence: TGTGCCACCAGCAGAGATTGGATCGACAGGACATACTACGAGCAGTACTTC. Protein: CATSRDWIDRTYYEQYF. The chain joins TRBV15 to TRBJ2-7, with a tentative D call TRBD1 (6 bases). This CDR3 has 17 amino acids. Trimming pared 0 bases from V and 3 bases from J, leaving 18 bases between. From germline, CDR1 is LNHNV and CDR2 YYDKDF (reference sequence).

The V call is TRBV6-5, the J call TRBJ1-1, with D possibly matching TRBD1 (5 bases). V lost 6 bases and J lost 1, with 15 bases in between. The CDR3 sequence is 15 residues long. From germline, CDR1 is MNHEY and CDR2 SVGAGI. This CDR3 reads CASRHGGNPNTEAFF. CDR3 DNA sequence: TGTGCCAGCAGACACGGGGGGAACCCGAACACTGAAGCTTTCTTT.

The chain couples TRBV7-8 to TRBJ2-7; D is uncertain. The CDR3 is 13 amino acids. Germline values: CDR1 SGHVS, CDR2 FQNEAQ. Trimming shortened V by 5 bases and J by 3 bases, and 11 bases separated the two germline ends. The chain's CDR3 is CASSQVPGYEQYF. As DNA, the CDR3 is TGTGCCAGCAGCCAAGTTCCGGGCTACGAGCAGTACTTC.

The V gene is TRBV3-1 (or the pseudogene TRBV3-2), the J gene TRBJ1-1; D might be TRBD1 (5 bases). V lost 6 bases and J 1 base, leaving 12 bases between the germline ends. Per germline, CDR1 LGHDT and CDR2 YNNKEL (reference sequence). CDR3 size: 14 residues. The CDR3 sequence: CASRRGGENTEAFF. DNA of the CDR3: TGTGCCAGCAGACGGGGGGGAGAGAACACTGAAGCTTTCTTT.

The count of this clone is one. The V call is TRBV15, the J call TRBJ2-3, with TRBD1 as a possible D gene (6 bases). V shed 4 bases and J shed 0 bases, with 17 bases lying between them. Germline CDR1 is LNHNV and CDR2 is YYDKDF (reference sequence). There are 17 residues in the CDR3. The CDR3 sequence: CATSTHPGTSSTDTQYF. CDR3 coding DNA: TGTGCCACCAGCACGCACCCCGGGACAAGCAGCACAGATACGCAGTATTTT. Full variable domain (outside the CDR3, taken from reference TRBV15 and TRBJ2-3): DAMVIQNPRYQVTQFGKPVTLSCSQTLNHNVMYWYQQKSSQAPKLLFHYYDKDFNNEADTPDNFQSRRPNTSFCFLDIRSPGLGDTAMYLCATSTHPGTSSTDTQYFGPGTRLTVL.

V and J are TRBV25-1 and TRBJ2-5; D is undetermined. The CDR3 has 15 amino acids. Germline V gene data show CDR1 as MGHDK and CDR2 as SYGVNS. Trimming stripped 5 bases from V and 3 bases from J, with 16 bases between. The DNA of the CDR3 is TGTGCCAGCAGTTCCCAGCGCCTACGGGAAGAGACCCAGTACTTC. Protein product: CASSSQRLREETQYF.

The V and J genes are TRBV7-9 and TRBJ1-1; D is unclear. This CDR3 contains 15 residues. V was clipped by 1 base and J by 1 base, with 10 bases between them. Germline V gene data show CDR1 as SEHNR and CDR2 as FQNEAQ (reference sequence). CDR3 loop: CASSLGNSENTEAFF. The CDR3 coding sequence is TGTGCCAGCAGCTTAGGAAATAGCGAGAACACTGAAGCTTTCTTT.

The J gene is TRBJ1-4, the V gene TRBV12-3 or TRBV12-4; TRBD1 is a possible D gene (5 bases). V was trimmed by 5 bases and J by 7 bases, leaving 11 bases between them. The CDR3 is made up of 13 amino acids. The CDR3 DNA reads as TGTGCCAGCAGTGGGGCAAGAAGTGAAAAACTGTTTTTT. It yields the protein CASSGARSEKLFF.

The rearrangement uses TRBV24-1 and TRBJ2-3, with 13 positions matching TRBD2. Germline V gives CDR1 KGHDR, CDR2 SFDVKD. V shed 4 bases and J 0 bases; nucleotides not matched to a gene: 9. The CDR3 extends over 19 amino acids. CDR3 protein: CATSDETGTSGTSTDTQYF. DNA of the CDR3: TGTGCCACCAGTGACGAGACCGGGACTAGCGGGACTAGCACAGATACGCAGTATTTT.

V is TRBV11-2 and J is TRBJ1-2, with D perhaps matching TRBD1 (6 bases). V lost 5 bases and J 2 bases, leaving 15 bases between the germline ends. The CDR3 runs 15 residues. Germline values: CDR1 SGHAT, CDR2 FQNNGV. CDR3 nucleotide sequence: TGTGCCAGCAGCCCCCGACAGGCTGCGAACTATGGCTACACCTTC. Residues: CASSPRQAANYGYTF.

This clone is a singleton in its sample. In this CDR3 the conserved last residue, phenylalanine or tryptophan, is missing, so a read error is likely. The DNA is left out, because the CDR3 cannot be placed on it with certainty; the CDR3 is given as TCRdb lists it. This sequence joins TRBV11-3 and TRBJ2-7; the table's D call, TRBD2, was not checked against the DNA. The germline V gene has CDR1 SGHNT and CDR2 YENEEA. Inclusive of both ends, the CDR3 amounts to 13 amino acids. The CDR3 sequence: CASSLDRFPKSPL.

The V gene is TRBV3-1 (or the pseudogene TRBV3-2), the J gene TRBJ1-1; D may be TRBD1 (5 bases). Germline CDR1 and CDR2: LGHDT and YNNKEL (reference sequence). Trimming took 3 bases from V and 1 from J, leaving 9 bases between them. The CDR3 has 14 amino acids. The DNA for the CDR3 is TGTGCCAGCAGCCAGCTGGGGCCGAACACTGAAGCTTTCTTT. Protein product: CASSQLGPNTEAFF.

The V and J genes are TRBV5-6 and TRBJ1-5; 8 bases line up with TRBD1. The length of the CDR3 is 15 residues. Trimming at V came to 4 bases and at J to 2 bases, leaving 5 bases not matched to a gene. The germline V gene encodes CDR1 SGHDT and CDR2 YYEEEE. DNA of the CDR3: TGTGCCAGCAGCGCGACGACAGGGGGCAATCAGCCCCAGCATTTT. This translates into CASSATTGGNQPQHF.

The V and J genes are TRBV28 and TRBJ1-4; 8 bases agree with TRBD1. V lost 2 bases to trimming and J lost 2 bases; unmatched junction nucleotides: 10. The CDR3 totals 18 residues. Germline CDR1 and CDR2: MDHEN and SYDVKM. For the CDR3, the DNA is TGTGCCAGCAGTTTAGGGACAGGAGTATATGGGACTAATGAAAAACTGTTTTTT. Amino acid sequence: CASSLGTGVYGTNEKLFF.

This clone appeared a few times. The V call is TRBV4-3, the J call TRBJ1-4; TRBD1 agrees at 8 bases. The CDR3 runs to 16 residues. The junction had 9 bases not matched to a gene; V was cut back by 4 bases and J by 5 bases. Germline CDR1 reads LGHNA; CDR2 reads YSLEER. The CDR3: CASSRIGTGLNEKLFF. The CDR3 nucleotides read TGCGCCAGCAGCCGAATCGGGACAGGCCTCAATGAAAAACTGTTTTTT.

DNA of the CDR3: TGTGCCAGTAGTATCTCGCCCGGGGGGGGTACTGAAGCTTTCTTT. Encoded protein: CASSISPGGGTEAFF. The chain combines TRBV19 with TRBJ1-1, with TRBD1 as a possible D gene (5 bases). Germline V gene data show CDR1 as LNHDA and CDR2 as SQIVND (reference sequence). Trimming shortened V by 3 bases and J by 5 bases, and 16 bases separated the two germline ends. The CDR3 runs to 15 residues.

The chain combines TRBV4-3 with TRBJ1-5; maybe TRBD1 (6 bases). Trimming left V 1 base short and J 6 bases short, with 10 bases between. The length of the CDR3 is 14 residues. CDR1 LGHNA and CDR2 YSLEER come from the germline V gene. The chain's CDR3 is CASSQVLGAQPQHF. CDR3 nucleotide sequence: TGCGCCAGCAGCCAAGTGCTGGGGGCTCAGCCCCAGCATTTT.